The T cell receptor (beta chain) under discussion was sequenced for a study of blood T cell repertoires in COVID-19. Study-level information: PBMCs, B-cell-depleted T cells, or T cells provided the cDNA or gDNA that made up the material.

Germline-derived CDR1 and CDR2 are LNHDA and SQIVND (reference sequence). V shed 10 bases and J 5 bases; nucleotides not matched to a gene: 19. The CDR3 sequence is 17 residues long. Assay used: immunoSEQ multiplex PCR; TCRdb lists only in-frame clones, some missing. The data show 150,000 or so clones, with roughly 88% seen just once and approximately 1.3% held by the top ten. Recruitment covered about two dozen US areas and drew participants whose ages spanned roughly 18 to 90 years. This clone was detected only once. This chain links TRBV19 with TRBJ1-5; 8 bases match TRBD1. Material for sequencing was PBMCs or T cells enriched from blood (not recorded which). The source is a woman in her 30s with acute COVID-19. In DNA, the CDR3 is TGTGCCACCTCTACAGGGGGGAACATTGTTGACGATCAGCCCCAGCATTTT. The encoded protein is CATSTGGNIVDDQPQHF.